This T cell receptor beta chain derives from a study of T cell repertoires in cytomegalovirus infection. Study results and caveats: Summed frequency of public TCR beta families distinguished CMV carriers with the relevant HLA. HLA-C-restricted CMV-specific TCR beta clonotypes were dominant in the ex vivo response.

This clonotype turned up a few times. Its matching antigen is unknown. TCRdb fed the reads into MiXCR, producing one record per CDR3 protein. The table records fewer than 350,000 distinct CDR3 sequences, roughly 15% of them present only once. Sequencing used PBMCs. This TCR was sampled from a human donor in good health (CMV status not recorded). Some clones in this sample may be carry-over from other donors' samples.

This CDR3 reads CASSEPPRGAANYGYTF. CDR3 DNA sequence: TGTGCCAGCAGTGAACCACCCCGGGGGGCAGCTAACTATGGCTACACCTTC. The chain carries TRBV6-1 and TRBJ1-2; a possible D gene is TRBD1 (6 bases). The ends were cut back, 2 bases at V and 0 bases at J, with 16 bases in the middle. Germline CDR1 and CDR2: MNHNS and SASEGT. The CDR3 runs 17 residues.